This T cell receptor (beta chain) appears in the sequencing data of a study of CD8+ T cells in alopecia areata. Study-level information: The percentage of affected scalp area served as the score of severity for treated patients.

Extracted from the samples, RNA was reverse transcribed into cDNA to serve as the sequencing template. Clones were sequenced by immunoSEQ multiplex PCR, and TCRdb holds only the in-frame ones, with some missing. Of some 240,000 clones in the sample, approximately 57% were seen once. Germline V CDR1 and CDR2: GTSNPN, SVGIG (reference sequence). The CDR3 spans 14 residues. The V end lost 0 bases, the J end lost 5 bases, and 12 bases lay between the germline ends. Study-wide points: Tofacitinib significantly decreased scalp clonality and expanded CD8+ clones among top 100. Clonality in lesional scalp, especially alopecia totalis/universalis, exceeded that of normal scalp.

Described treatment: oral pan-JAK inhibitor, 5-10 mg twice daily. Researchers gathered lesional scalp punch biopsies and peripheral blood from patients with alopecia areata. Points on this clone: Its specificity is not known.

The chain has TRBV30 and TRBJ2-3; D perhaps matches TRBD2 (5 bases). The sequencing used CD4+ T cells sorted from blood, collected at week 4, from a patient treated with tofacitinib. The sequence was obtained from a human donor with alopecia areata. Written as DNA, the CDR3 is TGTGCCTGGAGTGTTCGACTTGGAGGAGATACGCAGTATTTT. It codes for CAWSVRLGGDTQYF. The variable domain in full, with the rest retrieved from reference TRBV30 and TRBJ2-3, is SQTIHQWPATLVQPVGSPLSLECTVEGTSNPNLYWYRQAAGRGLQLLFYSVGIGQISSEVPQNLSASRPQDRQFILSSKKLLLSDSGFYLCAWSVRLGGDTQYFGPGTRLTVL.